This is a list of T cell receptor beta chains from one sample in a study of T cell responses to AZD1222 COVID-19 vaccine. Generated by immunoSEQ multiplex PCR, the TCRdb table keeps only in-frame clones and is missing some. The table has about 130,000 clones, about 92% seen once. Sequencing was performed on peripheral blood, taken on day 0 of AZD1222 vaccination. The receptor set was obtained from an adult in good health. The CDR3 runs from the conserved cysteine through the conserved F or W. A D gene is named only where the DNA matches it firmly. Size is omitted from some rows. Given values are once, few, many or a class for expanded clones.

TRBD1,TRBJ1-1,TRBV9,NA,TGTGCCAGCAGCGCGACAGGGGGCGCGTGGACTGAAGCTTTCTTT,CASSATGGAWTEAFF
NA,TRBJ1-1,TRBV7-9,once,TGTGCCAGCAGCTCCCGGGACACAGTGAACACTGAAGCTTTCTTT,CASSSRDTVNTEAFF
NA,TRBJ2-5,TRBV5-1,NA,TGCGCCAGCAGCTTGTCAGGGGGGGGAGAGACCCAGTACTTC,CASSLSGGGETQYF
NA,TRBJ2-5,TRBV4-3,NA,TGCGCCAGCAGCGAAGCGCATATCCAAGAGACCCAGTACTTC,CASSEAHIQETQYF
NA,TRBJ2-3,TRBV6-1,NA,TGTGCCAGCAGTGAGGGGGGTAGCACAGATACGCAGTATTTT,CASSEGGSTDTQYF
NA,TRBJ2-5,TRBV29-1,NA,TGCAGCGTTGGACTCCAGTACCAAGAGACCCAGTACTTC,CSVGLQYQETQYF
NA,TRBJ1-5,TRBV4-2,NA,TGTGCCAGCAGCCAAGAGGGGGAGCCCCAGCCCCAGCATTTT,CASSQEGEPQPQHF
TRBD1,TRBJ2-2,TRBV12-3/TRBV12-4,NA,TGTGCCAGCAGTTACAGGGGGACCGGGGAGCTGTTTTTT,CASSYRGTGELFF
NA,TRBJ2-2,TRBV19,NA,TGTGCCAGTAGTATCGACAGGAACACCGGGGAGCTGTTTTTT,CASSIDRNTGELFF
NA,TRBJ2-3,TRBV5-4,NA,TGTGCCAGCAGCTTGTTGGTAAGCACAGATACGCAGTATTTT,CASSLLVSTDTQYF
NA,TRBJ2-7,TRBV13,NA,TGTGCCAGCAGCTTAGAACTAGCCCCCTACGAGCAGTACTTC,CASSLELAPYEQYF
NA,TRBJ1-6,TRBV4-1,NA,TGCGCCAGCAGCCAAGTGGGCGGGGGAAGAAGCTCCTATAATTCACCCCTCCACTTT,CASSQVGGGRSSYNSPLHF
NA,TRBJ1-2,TRBV4-2,few,TGTGCCAGCAGCCACCCCCTTCAGGACTGGGCGCTCCTCGGGGGCTACACCTTC,CASSHPLQDWALLGGYTF
NA,TRBJ2-2,TRBV11-1,NA,TGTGCCAGCAGCTTAGCGCTAGGGAGGCTTAGCACCGGGGAGCTGTTTTTT,CASSLALGRLSTGELFF
TRBD1,TRBJ1-2,TRBV6-6,once,TGTGCCAGCAGACAGGGGCCACGCCGCTACACCTTC,CASRQGPRRYTF
TRBD1,TRBJ2-1,TRBV7-9,NA,TGTGCCAGCAGCTTAGCGCCGGGACAGATATATGAGCAGTTCTTC,CASSLAPGQIYEQFF
TRBD1,TRBJ2-3,TRBV12-5,NA,TGTGCTAGTGGTTTTGCCCCGGGACAGGTTTTTACAGATACGCAGTATTTT,CASGFAPGQVFTDTQYF
NA,TRBJ1-4,TRBV6-2/TRBV6-3,NA,TGTGCCAGCAGTTCCCCTGCAGGGAGGTCGACAGGAACAACTAATGAAAAACTGTTTTTT,CASSSPAGRSTGTTNEKLFF
NA,TRBJ2-1,TRBV7-9,NA,TGTGCCAGCAGCTTAGGAAGGGAGCAGTTCTTC,CASSLGREQFF
NA,TRBJ2-1,TRBV6-5,few,TGTGCCAGCAGTTACACGGCAGGTCTAGGGAATGAGCAGTTCTTC,CASSYTAGLGNEQFF
NA,TRBJ2-1,TRBV19,once,TGTGCCAGTAGTAGTACGGTTAGCTCCTACAATGAGCAGTTCTTC,CASSSTVSSYNEQFF